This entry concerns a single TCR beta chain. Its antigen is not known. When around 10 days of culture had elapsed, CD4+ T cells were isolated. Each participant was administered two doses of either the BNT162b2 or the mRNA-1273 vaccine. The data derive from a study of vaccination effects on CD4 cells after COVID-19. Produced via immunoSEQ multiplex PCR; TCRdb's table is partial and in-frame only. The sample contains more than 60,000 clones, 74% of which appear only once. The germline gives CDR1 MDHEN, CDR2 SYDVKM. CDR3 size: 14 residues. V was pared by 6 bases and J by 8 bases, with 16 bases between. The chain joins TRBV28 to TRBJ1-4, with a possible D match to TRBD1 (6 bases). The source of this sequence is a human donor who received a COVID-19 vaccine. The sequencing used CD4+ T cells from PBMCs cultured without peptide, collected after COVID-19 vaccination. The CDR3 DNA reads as TGTGCCAGCAGAGCGTCGGGGGCTGGAGAAAAACTGTTTTTT. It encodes CASRASGAGEKLFF. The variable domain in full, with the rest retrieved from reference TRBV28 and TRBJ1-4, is DVKVTQSSRYLVKRTGEKVFLECVQDMDHENMFWYRQDPGLGLRLIYFSYDVKMKEKGDIPEGYSVSREKKERFSLILESASTNQTSMYLCASRASGAGEKLFFGSGTQLSVL.